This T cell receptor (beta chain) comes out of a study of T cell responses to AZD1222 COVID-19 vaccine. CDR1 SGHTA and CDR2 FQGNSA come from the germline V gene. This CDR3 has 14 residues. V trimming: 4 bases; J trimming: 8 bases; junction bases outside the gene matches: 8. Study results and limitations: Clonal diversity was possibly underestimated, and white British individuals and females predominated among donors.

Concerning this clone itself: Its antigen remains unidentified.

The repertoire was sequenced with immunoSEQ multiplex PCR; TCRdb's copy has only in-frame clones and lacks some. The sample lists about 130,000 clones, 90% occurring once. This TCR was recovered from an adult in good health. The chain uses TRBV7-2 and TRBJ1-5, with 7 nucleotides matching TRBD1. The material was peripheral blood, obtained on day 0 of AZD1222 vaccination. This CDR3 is CASSSQTGIKPQHF. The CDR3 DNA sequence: TGTGCCAGCAGCTCCCAGACAGGGATCAAGCCCCAGCATTTT.